These T cell receptor beta chains were read from a single sample in a study of human T cells and chemical hapten exposure. TCRdb re-called the RACE reads through MiXCR, storing one row per CDR3 protein. The table records tens of thousands of distinct CDR3 sequences, roughly 9.8% of them present only once. The specimen comprised whole blood, sampled in connection with sensitization to the hapten diphenylcyclopropenone (DPC). These receptors were taken from a man aged 40-49 years with alopecia areata. Some clones in this sample may be carry-over from other donors' samples. Both conserved end residues are part of each CDR3. The D gene is left open where the match is weak. Clone size, where shown, is once, few, many, or a class for clones that have expanded.

abundance: many
v_gene: TRBV28
j_gene: TRBJ2-5
d_gene: .
CDR3aa: CASNTGEVAQETQYF
CDR3nt: TGTGCCAGCAACACTGGGGAGGTGGCGCAAGAGACCCAGTACTTC

abundance: .
v_gene: TRBV20-1
j_gene: TRBJ2-1
d_gene: TRBD1
CDR3aa: CSARDWTGDNEQFF
CDR3nt: TGCAGTGCTAGAGACTGGACAGGGGACAATGAGCAGTTCTTC

abundance: .
v_gene: TRBV7-9
j_gene: TRBJ2-1
d_gene: .
CDR3aa: CASAPGDPLNEQFF
CDR3nt: TGTGCCAGCGCCCCCGGGGACCCACTCAATGAGCAGTTCTTC

abundance: few
v_gene: TRBV24-1
j_gene: TRBJ2-5
d_gene: TRBD2
CDR3aa: CATSDASGSSGKTQYF
CDR3nt: TGTGCCACCAGTGATGCTAGCGGGAGTTCGGGAAAGACCCAGTACTTC

abundance: .
v_gene: TRBV24-1
j_gene: TRBJ2-1
d_gene: TRBD2
CDR3aa: CATSAGTSYYEQFF
CDR3nt: TGTGCCACCAGTGCCGGGACTAGCTACTATGAGCAGTTCTTC

abundance: .
v_gene: TRBV7-2
j_gene: TRBJ1-2
d_gene: .
CDR3aa: CASSASRSSYGYTF
CDR3nt: TGTGCCAGCAGCGCCAGCCGCAGCTCCTATGGCTACACCTTC

abundance: many
v_gene: TRBV19
j_gene: TRBJ1-5
d_gene: .
CDR3aa: CASSPPGLLAQPQHF
CDR3nt: TGTGCCAGTAGCCCCCCGGGCCTCCTTGCTCAGCCCCAGCATTTT

abundance: .
v_gene: TRBV11-1
j_gene: TRBJ1-2
d_gene: TRBD1
CDR3aa: CASSRAGTGGYGYTF
CDR3nt: TGTGCCAGCAGCCGAGCCGGGACAGGGGGCTATGGCTACACCTTC

abundance: .
v_gene: TRBV7-2
j_gene: TRBJ1-2
d_gene: .
CDR3aa: CASNQNYGYTF
CDR3nt: TGTGCCAGCAACCAGAACTATGGCTACACCTTC

abundance: .
v_gene: TRBV6-5
j_gene: TRBJ1-2
d_gene: TRBD1
CDR3aa: CASYRTGARYGYTF
CDR3nt: TGTGCCAGCTATCGGACAGGGGCCCGCTATGGCTACACCTTC

abundance: .
v_gene: TRBV2
j_gene: TRBJ1-1
d_gene: .
CDR3aa: CASSGLTVTEAFF
CDR3nt: TGTGCCAGCAGTGGTCTTACGGTCACTGAAGCTTTCTTT

abundance: .
v_gene: TRBV7-3
j_gene: TRBJ2-6
d_gene: .
CDR3aa: CASSLHESGANVLTF
CDR3nt: TGTGCCAGCAGCTTGCACGAATCTGGGGCCAACGTCCTGACTTTC

abundance: few
v_gene: TRBV5-4
j_gene: TRBJ2-7
d_gene: .
CDR3aa: CASSSGGLIYEQYF
CDR3nt: TGTGCCAGCAGCTCGGGTGGGCTGATCTACGAGCAGTACTTC

abundance: many
v_gene: TRBV7-2
j_gene: TRBJ1-3
d_gene: TRBD1
CDR3aa: CASSSDRGAGNTIYF
CDR3nt: TGTGCCAGCAGCTCGGACAGGGGCGCAGGAAACACCATATATTTT

abundance: few
v_gene: TRBV18
j_gene: TRBJ2-5
d_gene: .
CDR3aa: CASSPPGRQETQYF
CDR3nt: TGTGCCAGCTCACCACCGGGGCGGCAAGAGACCCAGTACTTC

abundance: many
v_gene: TRBV12-3/TRBV12-4
j_gene: TRBJ2-2
d_gene: TRBD2
CDR3aa: CASSSGLADTGELFF
CDR3nt: TGTGCCAGCAGCTCGGGACTAGCGGACACCGGGGAGCTGTTTTTT

abundance: many
v_gene: TRBV5-4
j_gene: TRBJ1-6
d_gene: .
CDR3aa: CASSYRAGEGSPLHF
CDR3nt: TGTGCCAGCAGCTACCGGGCGGGGGAAGGTTCACCCCTCCACTTT

abundance: few
v_gene: TRBV28
j_gene: TRBJ2-5
d_gene: .
CDR3aa: CASSDGDEETQYF
CDR3nt: TGTGCCAGCAGTGACGGAGACGAAGAGACCCAGTACTTC

abundance: many
v_gene: TRBV28
j_gene: TRBJ1-1
d_gene: .
CDR3aa: CASITQGNTEAFF
CDR3nt: TGTGCCAGCATAACACAGGGGAACACTGAAGCTTTCTTT

abundance: many
v_gene: TRBV20-1
j_gene: TRBJ1-5
d_gene: .
CDR3aa: CSASTGIYSNQPQHF
CDR3nt: TGCAGTGCTAGTACAGGAATCTATAGCAATCAGCCCCAGCATTTT

abundance: .
v_gene: TRBV7-2
j_gene: TRBJ2-2
d_gene: TRBD1
CDR3aa: CASSFGQGGAGELFF
CDR3nt: TGTGCCAGCAGCTTCGGACAGGGTGGAGCCGGGGAGCTGTTTTTT

abundance: .
v_gene: TRBV28
j_gene: TRBJ1-5
d_gene: .
CDR3aa: CASKDGGQPQHF
CDR3nt: TGTGCCAGCAAGGACGGTGGTCAGCCCCAGCATTTT

abundance: few
v_gene: TRBV7-2
j_gene: TRBJ2-2
d_gene: .
CDR3aa: CASSFVTGELFF
CDR3nt: TGTGCCAGCAGCTTCGTCACCGGGGAGCTGTTTTTT

abundance: many
v_gene: TRBV24-1
j_gene: TRBJ2-1
d_gene: TRBD1
CDR3aa: CATSDNSGTGLYNEQFF
CDR3nt: TGTGCCACCAGTGATAATTCCGGGACAGGCCTCTACAATGAGCAGTTCTTC

abundance: many
v_gene: TRBV20-1
j_gene: TRBJ2-3
d_gene: TRBD2
CDR3aa: CSAEDGRSDTQYF
CDR3nt: TGCAGCGCGGAGGACGGGAGGTCAGATACGCAGTATTTT

abundance: many
v_gene: TRBV6-1
j_gene: TRBJ1-6
d_gene: .
CDR3aa: CASSESRNSPLHF
CDR3nt: TGTGCCAGCAGTGAGTCCCGAAATTCACCCCTCCACTTT

abundance: many
v_gene: TRBV10-1
j_gene: TRBJ2-1
d_gene: TRBD1
CDR3aa: CASSSTGATFNNEQFF
CDR3nt: TGCGCCAGCAGTTCAACAGGGGCGACCTTTAATAATGAGCAGTTCTTC

abundance: few
v_gene: TRBV9
j_gene: TRBJ2-3
d_gene: .
CDR3aa: CASSVTPVPVTDTQYF
CDR3nt: TGTGCCAGCAGCGTAACGCCTGTCCCTGTCACAGATACGCAGTATTTT

abundance: .
v_gene: TRBV7-2
j_gene: TRBJ2-7
d_gene: .
CDR3aa: CASSARGEQYF
CDR3nt: TGTGCCAGCAGCGCTAGAGGGGAGCAGTACTTC

abundance: many
v_gene: TRBV29-1
j_gene: TRBJ2-3
d_gene: .
CDR3aa: CSVEKSRPADTQYF
CDR3nt: TGCAGCGTTGAAAAATCCCGCCCCGCAGATACGCAGTATTTT

abundance: many
v_gene: TRBV20-1
j_gene: TRBJ2-1
d_gene: .
CDR3aa: CSARDLREQFF
CDR3nt: TGCAGTGCTAGAGACCTCCGGGAGCAGTTCTTC

abundance: few
v_gene: TRBV20-1
j_gene: TRBJ2-5
d_gene: .
CDR3aa: CSARVLKTGKQETQYF
CDR3nt: TGCAGTGCTAGAGTACTCAAGACAGGAAAACAAGAGACCCAGTACTTC

abundance: .
v_gene: TRBV12-3/TRBV12-4
j_gene: TRBJ2-1
d_gene: TRBD2
CDR3aa: CASSSPHLAGRINEQFF
CDR3nt: TGTGCCAGCAGTTCCCCCCACCTAGCGGGGAGGATCAATGAGCAGTTCTTC

abundance: few
v_gene: TRBV20-1
j_gene: TRBJ2-3
d_gene: TRBD2
CDR3aa: CSAQGLALDTQYF
CDR3nt: TGCAGTGCCCAAGGACTAGCCCTAGATACGCAGTATTTT

abundance: many
v_gene: TRBV7-9
j_gene: TRBJ2-2
d_gene: .
CDR3aa: CASSPQGPGELFF
CDR3nt: TGTGCCAGCAGCCCCCAGGGTCCCGGGGAGCTGTTTTTT

abundance: many
v_gene: TRBV30
j_gene: TRBJ2-1
d_gene: TRBD2
CDR3aa: CAWGTSGMANEQFF
CDR3nt: TGTGCCTGGGGGACTAGCGGGATGGCAAATGAGCAGTTCTTC

abundance: .
v_gene: TRBV4-2
j_gene: TRBJ1-5
d_gene: .
CDR3aa: CASSHRDNQPQHF
CDR3nt: TGTGCCAGCAGCCACAGGGACAATCAGCCCCAGCATTTT

abundance: many
v_gene: TRBV24-1
j_gene: TRBJ2-1
d_gene: TRBD2
CDR3aa: CATSGAGGPSPYNEQFF
CDR3nt: TGTGCCACCAGTGGAGCGGGAGGGCCTAGCCCCTACAATGAGCAGTTCTTC

abundance: many
v_gene: TRBV7-9
j_gene: TRBJ2-2
d_gene: .
CDR3aa: CASSLFDTGELFF
CDR3nt: TGTGCCAGCAGCTTATTTGACACCGGGGAGCTGTTTTTT

abundance: few
v_gene: TRBV6-5
j_gene: TRBJ2-3
d_gene: .
CDR3aa: CASSGTVSTDTQYF
CDR3nt: TGTGCCAGCAGCGGGACGGTTAGCACAGATACGCAGTATTTT

abundance: .
v_gene: TRBV28
j_gene: TRBJ1-5
d_gene: .
CDR3aa: CASSFGGAFNQPQHF
CDR3nt: TGTGCCAGCAGTTTTGGAGGGGCCTTCAATCAGCCCCAGCATTTT